Sequencing of this T cell receptor (beta chain) was carried out in a study of beta chain features in type 1 diabetes. The entirety of the isolated RNA underwent reverse transcription, so expressed TCRB transcripts were sequenced. Sequencing was performed with immunoSEQ multiplex PCR; in TCRdb, only in-frame clones are kept and a portion is missing. The table shows roughly 280,000 clones, with roughly 25% occurring only once. Findings of the study overall: Researchers report that Type 1 diabetes patients had moderately but significantly shorter TCRB CDR3s across all four CD4+ subsets.

The junction had 6 bases not matched to a gene; V was cut back by 5 bases and J by 4 bases. The CDR3 spans 15 residues. Germline V gene data show CDR1 as SGHTA and CDR2 as FQGNSA. This clone came up a few times. The antigen remains undetermined. Material for sequencing was naive CD4+ T cells from blood. This TCR was recovered from a woman in her 30s with type 1 diabetes. The V and J genes are TRBV7-2 and TRBJ2-1; TRBD1 agrees at 9 bases. The CDR3 loop reads CASSLTGTGYNEQFF. The CDR3 DNA reads as TGTGCCAGCAGCCTAACCGGGACAGGGTACAATGAGCAGTTCTTC.